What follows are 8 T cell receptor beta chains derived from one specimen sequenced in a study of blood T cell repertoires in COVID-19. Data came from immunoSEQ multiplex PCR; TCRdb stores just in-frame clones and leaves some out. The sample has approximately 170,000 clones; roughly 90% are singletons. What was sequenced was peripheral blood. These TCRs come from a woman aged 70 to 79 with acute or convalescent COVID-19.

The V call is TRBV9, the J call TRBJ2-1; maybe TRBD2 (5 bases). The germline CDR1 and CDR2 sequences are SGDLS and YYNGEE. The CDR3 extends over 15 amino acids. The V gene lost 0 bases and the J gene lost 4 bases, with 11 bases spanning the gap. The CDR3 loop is CASSVEGLAYNEQFF. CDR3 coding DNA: TGTGCCAGCAGCGTAGAAGGGCTAGCTTACAATGAGCAGTTCTTC. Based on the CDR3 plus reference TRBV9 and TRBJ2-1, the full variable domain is DSGVTQTPKHLITATGQRVTLRCSPRSGDLSVYWYQQSLDQGLQFLIQYYNGEERAKGNILERFSAQQFPDLHSELNLSSLELGDSALYFCASSVEGLAYNEQFFGPGTRLTVL.

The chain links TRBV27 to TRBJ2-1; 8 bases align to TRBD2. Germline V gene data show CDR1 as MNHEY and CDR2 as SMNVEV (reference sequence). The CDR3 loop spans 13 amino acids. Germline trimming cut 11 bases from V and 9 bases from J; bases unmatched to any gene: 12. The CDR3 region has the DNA TGTGCCTGTTCGAGCGGGAGAGGCGGTGAGCAGTTCTTC. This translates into CACSSGRGGEQFF.

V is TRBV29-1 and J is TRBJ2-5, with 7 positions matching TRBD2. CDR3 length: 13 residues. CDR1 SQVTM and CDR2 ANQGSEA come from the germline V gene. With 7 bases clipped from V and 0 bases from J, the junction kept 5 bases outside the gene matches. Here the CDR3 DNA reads TGCAGCGCTCGGGGGGTGAACCAAGAGACCCAGTACTTC. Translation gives CSARGVNQETQYF. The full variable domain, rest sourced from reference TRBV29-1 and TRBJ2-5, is SAVISQKPSRDICQRGTSLTIQCQVDSQVTMMFWYRQQPGQSLTLIATANQGSEATYESGFVIDKFPISRPNLTFSTLTVSNMSPEDSSIYLCSARGVNQETQYFGPGTRLLVL.

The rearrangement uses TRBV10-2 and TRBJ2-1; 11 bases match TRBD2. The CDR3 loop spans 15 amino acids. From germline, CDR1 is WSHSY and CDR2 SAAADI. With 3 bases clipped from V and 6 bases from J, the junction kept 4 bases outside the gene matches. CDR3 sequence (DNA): TGCGCCAGCAGTGATAGCGGGGGGGCCGGCAATGAGCAGTTCTTC. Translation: CASSDSGGAGNEQFF.

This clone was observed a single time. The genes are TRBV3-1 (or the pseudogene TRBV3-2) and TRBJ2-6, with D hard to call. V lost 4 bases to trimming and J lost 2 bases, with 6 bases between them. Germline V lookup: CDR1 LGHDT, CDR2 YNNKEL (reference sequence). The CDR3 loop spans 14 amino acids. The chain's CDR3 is CASSLGAGANVLTF. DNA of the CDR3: TGTGCCAGCAGCCTAGGAGCTGGGGCCAACGTCCTGACTTTC.

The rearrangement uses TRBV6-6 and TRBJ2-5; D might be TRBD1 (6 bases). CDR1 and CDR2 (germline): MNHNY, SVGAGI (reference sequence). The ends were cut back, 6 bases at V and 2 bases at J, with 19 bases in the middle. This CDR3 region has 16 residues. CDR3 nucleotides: TGTGCCAGCAGCCAAAGTACAGGGAGCCGGCAAGAGACCCAGTACTTC. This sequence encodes CASSQSTGSRQETQYF.

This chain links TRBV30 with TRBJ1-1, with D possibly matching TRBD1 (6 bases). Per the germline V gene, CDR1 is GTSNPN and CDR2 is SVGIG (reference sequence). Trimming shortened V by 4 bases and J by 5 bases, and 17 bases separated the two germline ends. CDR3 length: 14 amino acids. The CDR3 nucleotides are TGTGCCTGGAAGAGGACAGAAAAAGGTACTGAAGCTTTCTTT. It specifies CAWKRTEKGTEAFF.

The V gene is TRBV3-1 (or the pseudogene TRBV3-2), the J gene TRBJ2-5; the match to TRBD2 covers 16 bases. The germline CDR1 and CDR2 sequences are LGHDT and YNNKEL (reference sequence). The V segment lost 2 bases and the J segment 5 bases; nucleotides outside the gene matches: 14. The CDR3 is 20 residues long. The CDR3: CASSQRMGTSGGGSQETQYF. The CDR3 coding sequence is TGTGCCAGCAGCCAAAGAATGGGGACTAGCGGGGGGGGATCGCAGGAGACCCAGTACTTC.